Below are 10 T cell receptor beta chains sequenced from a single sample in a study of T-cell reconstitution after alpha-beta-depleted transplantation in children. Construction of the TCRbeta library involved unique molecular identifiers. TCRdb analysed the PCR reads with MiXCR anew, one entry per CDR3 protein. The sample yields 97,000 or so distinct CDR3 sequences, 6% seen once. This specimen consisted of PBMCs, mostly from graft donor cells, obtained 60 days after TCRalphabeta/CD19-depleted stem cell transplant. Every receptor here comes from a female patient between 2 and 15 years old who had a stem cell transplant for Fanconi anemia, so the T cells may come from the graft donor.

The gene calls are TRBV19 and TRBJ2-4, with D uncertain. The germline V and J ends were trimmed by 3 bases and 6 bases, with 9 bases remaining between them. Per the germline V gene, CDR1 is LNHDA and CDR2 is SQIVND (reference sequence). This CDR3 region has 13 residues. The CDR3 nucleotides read TGTGCCAGTAGTATGACCCGCATAAACATTCAGTACTTC. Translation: CASSMTRINIQYF.

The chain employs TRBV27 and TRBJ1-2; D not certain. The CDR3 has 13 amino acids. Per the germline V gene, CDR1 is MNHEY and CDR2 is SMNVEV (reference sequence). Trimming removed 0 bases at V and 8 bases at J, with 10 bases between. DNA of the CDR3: TGTGCCAGCAGTTTATCCTGGACTGGGGGCTACACCTTC. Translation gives CASSLSWTGGYTF.

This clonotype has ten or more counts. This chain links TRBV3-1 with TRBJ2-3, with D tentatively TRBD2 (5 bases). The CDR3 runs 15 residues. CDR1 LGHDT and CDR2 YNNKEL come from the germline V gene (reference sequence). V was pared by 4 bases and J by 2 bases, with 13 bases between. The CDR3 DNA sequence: TGTGCCAGCAGCCCTAGAAAGACTATCACAGATACGCAGTATTTT. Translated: CASSPRKTITDTQYF.

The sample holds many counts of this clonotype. CDR3 in amino acids: CASRKLAGGYEQYF. CDR3 in DNA: TGTGCCAGCAGGAAACTAGCGGGGGGCTACGAGCAGTACTTC. This chain joins TRBV12-3 or TRBV12-4 and TRBJ2-7, with 12 bases that match TRBD2. CDR3 length equals 14 residues. After removal of 6 bases from V and 3 bases from J, the junction contained 3 bases not matched to a gene.

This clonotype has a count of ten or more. The CDR3: CASSLTGTEVHNEQFF. The CDR3 DNA reads TGTGCCAGCAGCTTAACCGGGACTGAGGTTCACAATGAGCAGTTCTTC. J is TRBJ2-1 and V is TRBV7-2; D is perhaps TRBD2 (6 bases). CDR3 length equals 16 residues. The germline gives CDR1 SGHTA, CDR2 FQGNSA. Between the trimmed V and J ends, which lost 2 bases and 5 bases, there was a span of 16 bases. The full variable domain, its missing parts supplied by reference TRBV7-2 and TRBJ2-1, is GAGVSQSPSNKVTEKGKDVELRCDPISGHTALYWYRQSLGQGLEFLIYFQGNSAPDKSGLPSDRFSAERTGGSVSTLTIQRTQQEDSAVYLCASSLTGTEVHNEQFFGPGTRLTVL.

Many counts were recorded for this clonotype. CDR3 DNA: TGCAGCGTTGAAAGGGGGGGGGGCAGCTCCTACAATGAGCAGTTCTTC. Translated, it gives CSVERGGGSSYNEQFF. The genes are TRBV29-1 and TRBJ2-1; D possibly corresponds to TRBD2 (7 bases). The germline gives CDR1 SQVTM, CDR2 ANQGSEA. The CDR3 runs 16 residues. V was cut by 2 bases and J by 0 bases, with 14 bases left in between.

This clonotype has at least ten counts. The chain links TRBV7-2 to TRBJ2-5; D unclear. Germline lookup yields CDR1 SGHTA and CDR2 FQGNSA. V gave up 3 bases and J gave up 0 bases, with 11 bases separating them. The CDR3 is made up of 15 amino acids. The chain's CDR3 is CASSLHLGNQETQYF. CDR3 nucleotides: TGTGCCAGCAGCTTGCACTTAGGCAACCAAGAGACCCAGTACTTC.

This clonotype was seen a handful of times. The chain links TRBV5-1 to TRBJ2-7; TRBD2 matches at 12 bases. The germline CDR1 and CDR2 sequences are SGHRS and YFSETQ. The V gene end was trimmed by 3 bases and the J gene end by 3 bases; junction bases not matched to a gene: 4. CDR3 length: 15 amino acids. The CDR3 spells CASSWTSGKIYEQYF. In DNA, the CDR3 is TGCGCCAGCAGCTGGACTAGCGGGAAAATCTACGAGCAGTACTTC.

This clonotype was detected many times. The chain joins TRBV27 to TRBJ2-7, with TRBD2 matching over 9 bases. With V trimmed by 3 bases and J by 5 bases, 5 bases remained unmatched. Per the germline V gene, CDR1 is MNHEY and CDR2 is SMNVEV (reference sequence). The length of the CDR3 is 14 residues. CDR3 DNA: TGTGCCAGCAGTTTGAGGCTAGCGGGAAACGAGCAGTACTTC. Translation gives CASSLRLAGNEQYF.

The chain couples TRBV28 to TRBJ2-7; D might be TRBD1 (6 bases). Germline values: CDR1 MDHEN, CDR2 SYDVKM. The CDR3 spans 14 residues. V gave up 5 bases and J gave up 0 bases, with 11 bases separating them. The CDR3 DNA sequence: TGTGCCAGCAGTCTCACAGGGACCTCCTACGAGCAGTACTTC. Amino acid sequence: CASSLTGTSYEQYF.